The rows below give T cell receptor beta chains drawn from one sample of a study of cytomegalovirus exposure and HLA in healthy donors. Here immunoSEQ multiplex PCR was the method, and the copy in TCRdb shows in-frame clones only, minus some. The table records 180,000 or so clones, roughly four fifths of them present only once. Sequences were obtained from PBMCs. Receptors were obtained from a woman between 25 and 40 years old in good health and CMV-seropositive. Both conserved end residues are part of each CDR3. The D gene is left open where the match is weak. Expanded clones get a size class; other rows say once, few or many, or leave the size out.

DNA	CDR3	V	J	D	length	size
TGTGCCAGCAGTCTTCTCGGGACAGGGAGTGGTTCGGCGCAGTATTTT	CASSLLGTGSGSAQYF	TRBV27	TRBJ2-3	TRBD1	16	-
TGTGCCAGCAGCCCCTCTTACTACGAGCAGTACTTC	CASSPSYYEQYF	TRBV7-8	TRBJ2-7	-	12	-
TGTGCCAGCTCACCACCAGGACAGGGATCGAACACCGGGGAGCTGTTTTTT	CASSPPGQGSNTGELFF	TRBV18	TRBJ2-2	TRBD1	17	-
TGTGCCAGCAGACTATTGACAGCAGACTATGGCTACACCTTC	CASRLLTADYGYTF	TRBV2	TRBJ1-2	-	14	-
TGCGCCAGCAGCTCCCCGGGTAGCTACGAGCAGTACTTC	CASSSPGSYEQYF	TRBV5-1	TRBJ2-7	-	13	-
TGTGCCAGCATTGGCCCTCCCGCCGGGTCACCCCTCCACTTT	CASIGPPAGSPLHF	TRBV28	TRBJ1-6	-	14	-
TGTGCCAGCAGTGCGGTCACCCGCACAGATACGCAGTATTTT	CASSAVTRTDTQYF	TRBV6-1	TRBJ2-3	-	14	-
TGTGCCAGCAGTTCCCCCGAGATGAACACTGAAGCTTTCTTT	CASSSPEMNTEAFF	TRBV28	TRBJ1-1	-	14	-
TGTGCCAGCAGTTACTCTCCGGGGGGGCCCGATACGCAGTATTTT	CASSYSPGGPDTQYF	TRBV6-5	TRBJ2-3	TRBD2	15	-
TGTGCCAGCAGCGGCGGGCTAGGATCTGAAGCTTTCTTT	CASSGGLGSEAFF	TRBV5-4	TRBJ1-1	-	13	-
TGTGCCAGCAGACCCAGCGGGGGCAACACCGGGGAGCTGTTTTTT	CASRPSGGNTGELFF	TRBV6-5	TRBJ2-2	TRBD2	15	-
TGTGCCAGCAGTTCACACGACACTGAAGCTTTCTTT	CASSSHDTEAFF	TRBV2	TRBJ1-1	-	12	-
TGTGCCAGCAACCGGGGGGCGCGTGGCAGCACAGATACGCAGTATTTT	CASNRGARGSTDTQYF	TRBV5-8	TRBJ2-3	-	16	-
TGTGCCAGCAGTTTATTGGGCGATCAGCCCCAGCATTTT	CASSLLGDQPQHF	TRBV27	TRBJ1-5	-	13	once
TGCGCCAGCAGCCTGAGCTCTGGGGCCAACGTCCTGACTTTC	CASSLSSGANVLTF	TRBV5-1	TRBJ2-6	-	14	few
TGCGCCAGCAGCTTGGTTGAACAGACCTCCTACGAGCAGTACTTC	CASSLVEQTSYEQYF	TRBV5-1	TRBJ2-7	-	15	-
TGTGCCAGCAGTGAAGCGCTAGAGAGCTCCTACGAGCAGTACTTC	CASSEALESSYEQYF	TRBV6-1	TRBJ2-7	-	15	-
TGTGCCAGCGCGCCGTTAATCGCCTGGGCTAGCATCACAGATACGCAGTATTTT	CASAPLIAWASITDTQYF	TRBV27	TRBJ2-3	-	18	few
TGTGCCAGCAGCTCATCCGCCGGGACAGGGGATTGGGAGCAGTACTTC	CASSSSAGTGDWEQYF	TRBV5-4	TRBJ2-7	TRBD1	16	-
TGTGCCAGCAGCCCTCAACGGGAAAACACTGAAGCTTTCTTT	CASSPQRENTEAFF	TRBV27	TRBJ1-1	-	14	-
TGCAGCGTAATTACGGGGAACACTGAAGCTTTCTTT	CSVITGNTEAFF	TRBV29-1	TRBJ1-1	-	12	few
TGCGCCAGCAGCCAGACAGGGGGCGGCTATGGCTACACCTTC	CASSQTGGGYGYTF	TRBV4-3	TRBJ1-2	TRBD1	14	-
TGTGCCAGCAGGGAACCAGGACGGGACAGGGTTTACGAGCAGTACTTC	CASREPGRDRVYEQYF	TRBV6-1	TRBJ2-7	TRBD1	16	-
TGCGCCAGCAGCTTCTCACAGGGCTACGAGCAGTACTTC	CASSFSQGYEQYF	TRBV5-1	TRBJ2-7	-	13	-
TGCGCCAGCAGCTCCAGACTGGACTCTTCCACAGATACGCAGTATTTT	CASSSRLDSSTDTQYF	TRBV10-2	TRBJ2-3	-	16	-
TGTGCCAGCAACTCCGGACAGGGTAAGAATCAGCCCCAGCATTTT	CASNSGQGKNQPQHF	TRBV28	TRBJ1-5	TRBD1	15	-
TGTGCCAGCAGTCCGGGACAGTGGGACACCATATATTTT	CASSPGQWDTIYF	TRBV2	TRBJ1-3	TRBD1	13	-
TGTGCCAGTAGTACCCGCAGGGGGGTGAACACTGAAGCTTTCTTT	CASSTRRGVNTEAFF	TRBV19	TRBJ1-1	TRBD1	15	-
TGTGCCAGCAGCGGACCGCTCGGGAGGGACGGATATGATGCCCTCCACTTT	CASSGPLGRDGYDALHF	TRBV9	TRBJ1-6	-	17	-
TGTGCCAGTGCTATTGATGCCAAAAACATTCAGTACTTC	CASAIDAKNIQYF	TRBV9	TRBJ2-4	-	13	-
TGTGCCAGCAGCGCCCCCGGTAGCGGGGGAGAGACCCAGTACTTC	CASSAPGSGGETQYF	TRBV9	TRBJ2-5	TRBD2	15	-
TGTGCCAGCAGCAGGGACATTGGAAACACCATATATTTT	CASSRDIGNTIYF	TRBV7-9	TRBJ1-3	-	13	-
TGTGCCAGCTCAGCGACAGGACAAGAGACCCAGTACTTC	CASSATGQETQYF	TRBV18	TRBJ2-5	-	13	-
TGTGCCTGGAGTGTTTCCGGAACAGGGGACGAAAAACTGTTTTTT	CAWSVSGTGDEKLFF	TRBV30	TRBJ1-4	TRBD1	15	-
TGTGCCAGTAGTAAGAGCTGGGACAGGGATGAAAAACTGTTTTTT	CASSKSWDRDEKLFF	TRBV19	TRBJ1-4	TRBD1	15	once
TGCGCCAGCAGCCAAGAGGCAGGGGGTTCCTACGAGCAGTACTTC	CASSQEAGGSYEQYF	TRBV4-3	TRBJ2-7	TRBD1	15	-
TGCGCCAGCAGTGGCAAGGGGCAAGATACGCAGTATTTT	CASSGKGQDTQYF	TRBV5-1	TRBJ2-3	-	13	-
TGCGCCAGCAGCTTGGATGTTCGGGGTGAAGCTTTCTTT	CASSLDVRGEAFF	TRBV5-1	TRBJ1-1	-	13	-
TGTGCCAGCAGTTTATCTTATGGGGCCAACGTCCTGACTTTC	CASSLSYGANVLTF	TRBV28	TRBJ2-6	-	14	-
TGCAGCGCCACAGGGGAGGTTAATGAAAAACTGTTTTTT	CSATGEVNEKLFF	TRBV29-1	TRBJ1-4	TRBD1	13	few
TGTGCCAGCAGTTTCTCTTCTGGGGCGGCTTATAATTCACCCCTCCACTTT	CASSFSSGAAYNSPLHF	TRBV27	TRBJ1-6	-	17	-
TGTGCCAGTACAAATGATGGAGTCAGTTCCAAACAGCAGTTCTTC	CASTNDGVSSKQQFF	TRBV5-4	TRBJ2-1	-	15	-
TGTGCCAGCAGCCCTAGGACAGGGACTAGCACAGATACGCAGTATTTT	CASSPRTGTSTDTQYF	TRBV7-9	TRBJ2-3	TRBD1	16	-
TGTGCCAGCAGGGGCCGGGGGGGGCAGGGCACTGAAGCTTTCTTT	CASRGRGGQGTEAFF	TRBV6-1	TRBJ1-1	-	15	-
TGTGCCAGCAGTTACTCTAGCGAGAATGAGCAGTTCTTC	CASSYSSENEQFF	TRBV6-5	TRBJ2-1	-	13	-
TGTGCCTGGAGTGTACTACCGAGCGGGTTCCCCTACAATGAGCAGTTCTTC	CAWSVLPSGFPYNEQFF	TRBV30	TRBJ2-1	-	17	-
TGTGCCTGGAGTCCGGGTGGCGGCTACACCTTC	CAWSPGGGYTF	TRBV30	TRBJ1-2	-	11	-
TGTGCCAGCAGCCTCCTGTCCAGAAACAATGAGCAGTTCTTC	CASSLLSRNNEQFF	TRBV11-2	TRBJ2-1	-	14	-
TGTGCCAGCATGAGGATCCGCGGAATCAATCAGCCCCAGCATTTT	CASMRIRGINQPQHF	TRBV6-5	TRBJ1-5	-	15	-
TGTGCCAGTAAAACGACAGGGGGCATCAACGAGCAGTACTTC	CASKTTGGINEQYF	TRBV19	TRBJ2-7	TRBD1	14	-
TGTGCCAGCAGTTACAGGGGCACGTACGCCTACGAGCAGTACTTC	CASSYRGTYAYEQYF	TRBV6-5	TRBJ2-7	-	15	once
TGTGCCAGCACCGATCGAGACCTATCTCTATCAGGACAGGCAAGGGTACACACCTTC	CASTDRDLSLSGQARVHTF	TRBV28	TRBJ1-2	TRBD1	19	-
TGTGCCAGCAGCTACGGGACAGGGCTCGGGAACACTGAAGCTTTCTTT	CASSYGTGLGNTEAFF	TRBV7-9	TRBJ1-1	TRBD1	16	-